These 8 T cell receptor beta chains were all obtained from the same sample, sequenced in a study of T cells in Graves' hyperthyroidism and ophthalmopathy. TCR beta CDR3 regions were amplified from RNA. The TCR CDR3 first-round RT-PCR relied on the HTBI primer set. Each CDR3 protein is one row after TCRdb ran MiXCR on the multiplex PCR reads. Here the sample spans approximately 720,000 distinct CDR3 sequences, under 20% being singletons. Sequencing was carried out using blood. Receptor source: a woman between 50 and 59 years old with Graves' hyperthyroidism that later progressed to Graves' ophthalmopathy.

This clonotype was observed many times. The chain links TRBV5-1 to TRBJ2-1; 10 nucleotides agree with TRBD1. Germline loops: CDR1 SGHRS, CDR2 YFSETQ. J gave up 4 bases and V 2 bases, and 3 bases lay outside the gene matches. The CDR3 length is 15 residues. CDR3 bases: TGCGCCAGCAGCTTCGGACAGGGGGTTTACAATGAGCAGTTCTTC. As protein: CASSFGQGVYNEQFF.

This chain joins TRBV7-3 and TRBJ2-1; no clear D. The V end lost 0 bases, the J end lost 5 bases, and 5 bases lay between the germline ends. CDR1 and CDR2 (germline): SGHTA, FQGTGA. CDR3 size: 13 residues. The CDR3 DNA reads TGTGCCAGCAGCTTAACGTATAACAATGAGCAGTTCTTC. This translates into CASSLTYNNEQFF.

The chain combines TRBV20-1 with TRBJ2-3, with TRBD2 identical over 7 bases. Trimming cost V 4 bases and J 1 base; bases outside gene matches: 5. The germline gives CDR1 DFQATT, CDR2 SNEGSKA (reference sequence). The CDR3 has 14 amino acids. CDR3 amino acids: CSATTSEGTDTQYF. The CDR3 nucleotides are TGCAGTGCTACCACTAGCGAGGGCACAGATACGCAGTATTTT.

In this sample, this clonotype turned up many times. V usage is TRBV7-9 and J usage is TRBJ1-1, with a possible D match to TRBD1 (6 bases). The V and J ends lost 5 bases and 3 bases respectively, with 13 bases between them. There are 14 residues in the CDR3. CDR1 SEHNR and CDR2 FQNEAQ come from the germline V gene (reference sequence). The chain's CDR3 is CASSNRDIHTEAFF. The DNA for the CDR3 is TGTGCCAGCAGCAACCGGGACATACACACTGAAGCTTTCTTT.

The gene calls are TRBV19 and TRBJ1-1, with D hard to call. Trimming removed 4 bases at V and 5 bases at J, with 20 bases between. Germline assignment: CDR1 LNHDA and CDR2 SQIVND (reference sequence). This CDR3 has 16 amino acids. CDR3 sequence (DNA): TGTGCCAGTAGTAAGAGCTGGGAGCTAGGATGGACTGAAGCTTTCTTT. As protein: CASSKSWELGWTEAFF.

V gene TRBV6-1 combines with J gene TRBJ2-3; no firm D call. The CDR3 runs 17 residues. Trimming stripped 6 bases from V and 0 bases from J, with 19 bases between. Per the germline V gene, CDR1 is MNHNS and CDR2 is SASEGT. The CDR3 DNA sequence: TGTGCCAGCAGCCGAACCGACTTAAGCGTTAGCACAGATACGCAGTATTTT. Translating it yields CASSRTDLSVSTDTQYF.

This clonotype was seen many times. The rearrangement uses TRBV20-1 and TRBJ1-1; perhaps TRBD1 as D (5 bases). V lost 6 bases, J lost 1 base, and 9 bases lay in between. Germline V lookup: CDR1 DFQATT, CDR2 SNEGSKA (reference sequence). The CDR3 covers 12 residues. CDR3 protein: CSAPDKNTEAFF. The CDR3 DNA reads TGCAGTGCGCCGGACAAGAACACTGAAGCTTTCTTT.

Concerning this clonotype itself: A much larger clone differs from this one at a single base, so this may be a read error. The rearrangement joins TRBV12-3 or TRBV12-4 to TRBJ1-6; 7 nucleotides match TRBD1. The CDR3 length is 15 residues. CDR3: CARSLVRQGNSPLHF. CDR3 DNA sequence: TGTGCCAGAAGTTTAGTCCGACAGGGAAATTCACCCCTCCACTTT.